What follows are 17 T cell receptor beta chains derived from one specimen sequenced in a study of blood T cell dynamics during melanoma immunotherapy. The time point is: week 3, after first cycle of checkpoint inhibitor. The table came from immunoSEQ multiplex PCR; TCRdb's copy has only in-frame clones and leaves some out. The table includes 10,000 to 13,000 clones, about 90% detected once. The sequenced sample was blood, obtained from a patient treated with checkpoint blockade. All receptors come from a human donor with melanoma.

This clone was seen just once. This chain links TRBV15 with TRBJ1-6; a possible D gene is TRBD1 (5 bases). The V gene's germline CDR1 is LNHNV and CDR2 YYDKDF (reference sequence). The CDR3 has 16 amino acids. Trimming removed 0 bases from V and 7 bases from J, with 13 bases in between. The CDR3 DNA reads as TGTGCCACCAGCAGAGAGAGGGGCAGGGTCAATTCACCCCTCCACTTT. Encoded protein: CATSRERGRVNSPLHF.

The chain joins TRBV27 to TRBJ1-5; D is ambiguous. V gave up 2 bases and J gave up 2 bases, with 13 bases separating them. Per the germline V gene, CDR1 is MNHEY and CDR2 is SMNVEV (reference sequence). The CDR3 is 16 residues long. The DNA of the CDR3 is TGTGCCAGCAGTTTAGGAATTACGGAGGGCAATCAGCCCCAGCATTTT. As protein: CASSLGITEGNQPQHF.

The chain has TRBV6-6 and TRBJ2-5, with 10 bases matching TRBD1. Germline lookup yields CDR1 MNHNY and CDR2 SVGAGI (reference sequence). CDR3 length: 16 amino acids. V lost 7 bases and J lost 4; bases outside the gene matches: 12. CDR3 loop: CASTRGDRGLRETQYF. The CDR3, as DNA: TGTGCCAGCACCAGAGGCGACAGGGGGCTCCGAGAGACCCAGTACTTC.

This clone occurred once. The genes are TRBV11-3 and TRBJ1-1; unclear D gene. Looked up from germline, CDR1 is SGHNT and CDR2 is YENEEA. This CDR3 comprises 13 residues. Trimming took off 1 base at V and 6 bases at J, with 9 bases between the two ends. This CDR3 is CASSLGGYAEAFF. The CDR3 region has the DNA TGTGCCAGCAGCTTAGGTGGGTATGCTGAAGCTTTCTTT.

This chain connects TRBV30 to TRBJ2-3, with TRBD2 as a possible D gene (6 bases). The CDR3 covers 16 residues. The ends were cut back, 0 bases at V and 2 bases at J, with 15 bases in the middle. Germline V lookup: CDR1 GTSNPN, CDR2 SVGIG (reference sequence). DNA for the CDR3: TGTGCCTGGAGTGTTGGGGTAGCGGTTCTCACAGATACGCAGTATTTT. Translation: CAWSVGVAVLTDTQYF.

The chain employs TRBV10-2 and TRBJ1-6; D ambiguous. Trimming shortened V by 5 bases and J by 8 bases, and 10 bases separated the two germline ends. In germline, CDR1 is WSHSY, CDR2 SAAADI. The CDR3 runs to 13 residues. CDR3 bases: TGCGCCAGCAGTCGGCAAGGAGATTCACCCCTCCACTTT. Amino acid sequence: CASSRQGDSPLHF.

The V and J genes are TRBV9 and TRBJ2-1, with D possibly TRBD1 on 5 matching bases. The germline V and J ends were trimmed by 0 bases and 7 bases, with 8 bases remaining between them. CDR1 and CDR2 (germline): SGDLS, YYNGEE. The CDR3 totals 13 residues. The CDR3 sequence is CASSVEAGNEQFF. CDR3 DNA sequence: TGTGCCAGCAGCGTAGAAGCAGGGAATGAGCAGTTCTTC.

V and J are TRBV2 and TRBJ1-2; D unresolved. The CDR3 has 14 amino acids. Germline lookup yields CDR1 SNHLY and CDR2 FYNNEI. Between the trimmed V and J ends, which lost 6 bases and 4 bases, there was a span of 15 bases. The DNA of the CDR3 is TGTGCCAGCAGCGCCGTGTCAGAAACCTATGGCTACACCTTC. Protein product: CASSAVSETYGYTF.

V usage is TRBV30 and J usage is TRBJ1-4; TRBD1 aligns across 7 bases. Germline V gives CDR1 GTSNPN, CDR2 SVGIG (reference sequence). CDR3 size: 14 residues. The CDR3 loop is CAAPRGTSGGKLFF. The CDR3, as DNA: TGTGCGGCCCCTCGTGGGACCTCAGGGGGAAAACTGTTTTTT.

The rearrangement links TRBV7-9 to TRBJ2-1; D is possibly TRBD1 or TRBD2 (6 bases each). The V gene lost 5 bases and the J gene lost 12 bases, with 14 bases spanning the gap. CDR1 and CDR2 from the germline V gene are SEHNR and FQNEAQ (reference sequence). CDR3 length: 12 amino acids. The CDR3 nucleotides read TGTGCCAGCAGCCTCGGGGGCCTTCGGCAGTTCTTC. This codes for CASSLGGLRQFF.

V is TRBV16 and J is TRBJ1-1; D unresolved. CDR1 is KGHSY and CDR2 is FQNENV in the germline V gene. The V gene lost 4 bases and the J gene lost 1 base, with 10 bases spanning the gap. This CDR3 is built from 14 residues. The CDR3 coding sequence is TGTGCCAGCAGCCCCAGGACGGGGAACACTGAAGCTTTCTTT. Its protein is CASSPRTGNTEAFF.

The chain combines TRBV12-5 with TRBJ1-1; D is perhaps TRBD1 (6 bases). The CDR3 covers 14 residues. V shed 5 bases and J shed 4 bases, with 14 bases lying between them. Germline CDR1 reads LGHNT; CDR2 reads FRNRAP. The CDR3 coding sequence is TGTGCTAGTGGTGTAGGTACAGGGCTCACTGAAGCTTTCTTT. It translates to CASGVGTGLTEAFF.

The gene calls are TRBV7-2 and TRBJ2-1, with TRBD2 matching 10 bases. After removal of 1 base from V and 6 bases from J, the junction contained 3 bases not matched to a gene. The CDR3 contains 15 residues. CDR1 is SGHTA, CDR2 FQGNSA, per germline. The chain's CDR3 is CASSLGGLAINEQFF. In DNA form, the CDR3 reads TGTGCCAGCAGCTTAGGGGGACTAGCGATCAATGAGCAGTTCTTC. Filled out from reference TRBV7-2 and TRBJ2-1, the complete variable domain reads GAGVSQSPSNKVTEKGKDVELRCDPISGHTALYWYRQSLGQGLEFLIYFQGNSAPDKSGLPSDRFSAERTGGSVSTLTIQRTQQEDSAVYLCASSLGGLAINEQFFGPGTRLTVL.

The V and J genes are TRBV7-9 and TRBJ2-4; D remains ambiguous. Germline V lookup: CDR1 SEHNR, CDR2 FQNEAQ (reference sequence). V dropped 5 bases and J dropped 5 bases, with 7 bases sitting between them. The CDR3 is 12 residues long. The CDR3 reads CASSRDENIQYF. CDR3 bases: TGTGCCAGCAGCAGAGACGAAAACATTCAGTACTTC. Variable domain in full (rest from reference TRBV7-9 and TRBJ2-4): DTGVSQNPRHKITKRGQNVTFRCDPISEHNRLYWYRQTLGQGPEFLTYFQNEAQLEKSRLLSDRFSAERPKGSFSTLEIQRTEQGDSAMYLCASSRDENIQYFGAGTRLSVL.

CDR3 residues: CASNRGQGYGYTF. CDR3 DNA: TGTGCCAGCAACCGCGGACAGGGGTATGGCTACACCTTC. The J gene is TRBJ1-2, the V gene TRBV6-5, with 9 bases identical to TRBD1. The CDR3 extends over 13 amino acids. Germline lookup yields CDR1 MNHEY and CDR2 SVGAGI. With V trimmed by 7 bases and J by 5 bases, 5 bases remained unmatched.

The rearrangement uses TRBV21-1 and TRBJ2-7; TRBD2, the table's D call, was not compared with the DNA. TRBV21-1 is labeled a pseudogene. The CDR3 is 14 amino acids. The CDR3 DNA sequence: TGTGCCAGCAGCCCCCGGCGCGGTCCGTACGAGCAGTACGTC. This sequence encodes CASSPRRGPYEQYV.

This clone was picked up one time. The CDR3 DNA reads TGTGCCAGCAGCACCAGACAGGGGCGATATGGCTACACCTTC. It encodes CASSTRQGRYGYTF. V and J are TRBV7-2 and TRBJ1-2, with 8 bases lining up with TRBD1. With V trimmed by 5 bases and J by 5 bases, 7 bases remained unmatched. The CDR3 contains 14 residues. Germline assignment: CDR1 SGHTA and CDR2 FQGNSA.